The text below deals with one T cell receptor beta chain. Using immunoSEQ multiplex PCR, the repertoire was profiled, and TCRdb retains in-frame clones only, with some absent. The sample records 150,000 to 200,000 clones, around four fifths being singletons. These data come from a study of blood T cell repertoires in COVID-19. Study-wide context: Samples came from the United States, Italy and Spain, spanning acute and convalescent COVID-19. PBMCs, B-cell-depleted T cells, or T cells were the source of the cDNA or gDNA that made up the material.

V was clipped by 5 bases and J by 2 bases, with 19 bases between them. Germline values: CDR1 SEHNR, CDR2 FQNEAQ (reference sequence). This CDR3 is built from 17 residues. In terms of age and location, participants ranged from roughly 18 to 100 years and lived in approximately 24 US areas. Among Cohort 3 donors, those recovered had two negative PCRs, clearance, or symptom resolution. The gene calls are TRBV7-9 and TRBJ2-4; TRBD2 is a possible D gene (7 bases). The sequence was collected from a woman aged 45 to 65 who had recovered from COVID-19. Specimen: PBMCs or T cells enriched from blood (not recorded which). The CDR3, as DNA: TGTGCCAGCAGCCCCCAGGGTGGGGGGGCTTCCAAAAACATTCAGTACTTC. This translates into CASSPQGGGASKNIQYF.